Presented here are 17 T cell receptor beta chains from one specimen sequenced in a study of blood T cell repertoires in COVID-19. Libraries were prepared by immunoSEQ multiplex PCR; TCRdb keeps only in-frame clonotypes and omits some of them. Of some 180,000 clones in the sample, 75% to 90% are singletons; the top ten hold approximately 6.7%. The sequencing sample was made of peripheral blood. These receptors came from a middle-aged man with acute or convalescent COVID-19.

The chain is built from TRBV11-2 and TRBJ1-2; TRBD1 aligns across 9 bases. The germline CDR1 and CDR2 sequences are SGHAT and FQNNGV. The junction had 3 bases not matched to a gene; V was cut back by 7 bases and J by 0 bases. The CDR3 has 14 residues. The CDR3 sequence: CASNDRGANYGYTF. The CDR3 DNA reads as TGTGCCAGCAACGACAGGGGGGCTAACTATGGCTACACCTTC. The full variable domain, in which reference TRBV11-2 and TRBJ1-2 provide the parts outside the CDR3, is EAGVAQSPRYKIIEKRQSVAFWCNPISGHATLYWYQQILGQGPKLLIQFQNNGVVDDSQLPKDRFSAERLKGVDSTLKIQPAKLEDSAVYLCASNDRGANYGYTFGSGTRLTVV.

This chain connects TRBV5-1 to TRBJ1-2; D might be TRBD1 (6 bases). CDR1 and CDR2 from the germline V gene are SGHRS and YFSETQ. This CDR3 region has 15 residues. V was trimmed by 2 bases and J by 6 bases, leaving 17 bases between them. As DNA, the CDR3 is TGCGCCAGCAGCTTACAGGGATTTCATAGCGATGGCTACACCTTC. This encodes CASSLQGFHSDGYTF.

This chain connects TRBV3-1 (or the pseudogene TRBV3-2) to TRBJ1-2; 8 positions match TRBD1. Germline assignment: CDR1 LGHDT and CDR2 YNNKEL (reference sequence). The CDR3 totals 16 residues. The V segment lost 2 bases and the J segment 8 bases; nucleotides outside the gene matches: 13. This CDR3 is CASSQFIRGLTDGYTF. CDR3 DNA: TGTGCCAGCAGCCAATTCATCAGGGGGCTGACGGACGGCTACACCTTC.

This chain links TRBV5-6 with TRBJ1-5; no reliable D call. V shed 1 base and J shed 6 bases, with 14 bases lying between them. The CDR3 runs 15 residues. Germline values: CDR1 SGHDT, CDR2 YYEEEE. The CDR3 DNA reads TGTGCCAGCAGCTTGTATTCCTCAATGAGTCAGCCCCAGCATTTT. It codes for CASSLYSSMSQPQHF.

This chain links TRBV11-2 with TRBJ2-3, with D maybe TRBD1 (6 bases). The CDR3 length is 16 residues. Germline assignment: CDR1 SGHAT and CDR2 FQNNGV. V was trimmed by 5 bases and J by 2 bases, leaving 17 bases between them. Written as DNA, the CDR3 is TGTGCCAGCAGCCCACTACCGGGACACCTCACAGATACGCAGTATTTT. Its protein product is CASSPLPGHLTDTQYF.

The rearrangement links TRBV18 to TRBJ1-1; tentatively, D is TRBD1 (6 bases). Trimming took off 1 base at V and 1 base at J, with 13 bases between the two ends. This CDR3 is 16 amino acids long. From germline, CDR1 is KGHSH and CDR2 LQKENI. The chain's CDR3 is CASSPLRGAENTEAFF. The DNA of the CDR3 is TGTGCCAGCTCACCACTTCGGGGGGCTGAGAACACTGAAGCTTTCTTT.

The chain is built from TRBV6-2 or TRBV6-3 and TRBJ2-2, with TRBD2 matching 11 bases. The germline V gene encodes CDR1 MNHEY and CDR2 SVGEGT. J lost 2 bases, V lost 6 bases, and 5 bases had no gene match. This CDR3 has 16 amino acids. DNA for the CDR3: TGTGCCAGCAGCCTCCTAGCGGGGGGCAACACCGGGGAGCTGTTTTTT. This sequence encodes CASSLLAGGNTGELFF.

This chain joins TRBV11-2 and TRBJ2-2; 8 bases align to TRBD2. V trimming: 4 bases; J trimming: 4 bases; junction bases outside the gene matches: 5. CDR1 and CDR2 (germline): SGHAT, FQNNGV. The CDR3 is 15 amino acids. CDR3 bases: TGTGCCAGCAGCTCCCTAGCGGGCAGCACCGGGGAGCTGTTTTTT. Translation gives CASSSLAGSTGELFF.

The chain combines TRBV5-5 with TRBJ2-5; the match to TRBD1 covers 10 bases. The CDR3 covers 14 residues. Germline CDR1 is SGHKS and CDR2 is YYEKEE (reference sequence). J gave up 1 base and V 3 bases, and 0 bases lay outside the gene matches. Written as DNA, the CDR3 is TGTGCCAGCAGCTGGACAGGGGGCCAAGAGACCCAGTACTTC. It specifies CASSWTGGQETQYF. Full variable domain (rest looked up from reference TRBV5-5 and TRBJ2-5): DAGVTQSPTHLIKTRGQQVTLRCSPISGHKSVSWYQQVLGQGPQFIFQYYEKEERGRGNFPDRFSARQFPNYSSELNVNALLLGDSALYLCASSWTGGQETQYFGPGTRLLVL.

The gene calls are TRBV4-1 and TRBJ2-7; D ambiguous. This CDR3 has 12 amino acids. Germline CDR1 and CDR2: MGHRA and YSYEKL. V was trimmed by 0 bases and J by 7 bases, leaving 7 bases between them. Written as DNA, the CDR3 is TGCGCCAGCAGCCAAGAAATCGGGGAGCAGTACTTC. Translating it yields CASSQEIGEQYF.

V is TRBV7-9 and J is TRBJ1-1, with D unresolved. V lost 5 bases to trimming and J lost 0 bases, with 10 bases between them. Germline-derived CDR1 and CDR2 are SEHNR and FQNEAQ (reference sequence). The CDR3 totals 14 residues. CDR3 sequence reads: CASSLSRVNTEAFF. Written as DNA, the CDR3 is TGTGCCAGCAGCCTAAGTCGTGTGAACACTGAAGCTTTCTTT. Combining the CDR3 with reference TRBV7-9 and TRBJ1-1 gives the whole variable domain DTGVSQNPRHKITKRGQNVTFRCDPISEHNRLYWYRQTLGQGPEFLTYFQNEAQLEKSRLLSDRFSAERPKGSFSTLEIQRTEQGDSAMYLCASSLSRVNTEAFFGQGTRLTVV.

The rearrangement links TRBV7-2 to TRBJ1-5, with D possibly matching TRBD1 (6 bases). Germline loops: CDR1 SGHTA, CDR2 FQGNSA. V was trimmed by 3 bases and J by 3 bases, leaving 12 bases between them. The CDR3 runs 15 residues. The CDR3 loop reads CASSLSDSYNQPQHF. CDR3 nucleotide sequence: TGTGCCAGCAGCTTGTCGGACAGCTACAATCAGCCCCAGCATTTT. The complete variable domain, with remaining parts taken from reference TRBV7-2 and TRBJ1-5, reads GAGVSQSPSNKVTEKGKDVELRCDPISGHTALYWYRQSLGQGLEFLIYFQGNSAPDKSGLPSDRFSAERTGGSVSTLTIQRTQQEDSAVYLCASSLSDSYNQPQHFGDGTRLSIL.

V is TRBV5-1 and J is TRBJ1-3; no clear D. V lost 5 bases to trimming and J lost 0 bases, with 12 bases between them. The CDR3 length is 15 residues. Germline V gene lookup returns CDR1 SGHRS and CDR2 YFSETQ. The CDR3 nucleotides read TGCGCCAGCAGTGAGCAGACTAGCTCTGGAAACACCATATATTTT. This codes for CASSEQTSSGNTIYF. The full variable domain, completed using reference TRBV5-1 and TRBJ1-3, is KAGVTQTPRYLIKTRGQQVTLSCSPISGHRSVSWYQQTPGQGLQFLFEYFSETQRNKGNFPGRFSGRQFSNSRSEMNVSTLELGDSALYLCASSEQTSSGNTIYFGEGSWLTVV.

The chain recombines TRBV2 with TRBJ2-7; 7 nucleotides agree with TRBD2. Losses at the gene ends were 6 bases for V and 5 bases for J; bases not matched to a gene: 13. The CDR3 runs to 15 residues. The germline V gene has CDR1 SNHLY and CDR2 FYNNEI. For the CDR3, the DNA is TGTGCCAGCAGCCCCTTGGGGGGGATGGTCAACGAGCAGTACTTC. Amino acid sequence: CASSPLGGMVNEQYF.

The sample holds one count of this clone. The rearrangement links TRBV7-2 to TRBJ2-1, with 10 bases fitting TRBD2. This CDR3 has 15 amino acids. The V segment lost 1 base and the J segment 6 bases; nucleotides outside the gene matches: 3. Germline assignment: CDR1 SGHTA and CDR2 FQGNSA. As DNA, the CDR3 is TGTGCCAGCAGCTTAGAAGCGGGGGGGATCAATGAGCAGTTCTTC. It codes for CASSLEAGGINEQFF. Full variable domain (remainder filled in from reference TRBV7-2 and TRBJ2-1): GAGVSQSPSNKVTEKGKDVELRCDPISGHTALYWYRQSLGQGLEFLIYFQGNSAPDKSGLPSDRFSAERTGGSVSTLTIQRTQQEDSAVYLCASSLEAGGINEQFFGPGTRLTVL.

The CDR3 bases are TGTGCCAGCAGAGGGGGGACAGTCGGTCCCCAGTACTTC. This encodes CASRGGTVGPQYF. The chain has TRBV19 and TRBJ2-5; perhaps TRBD1 as D (7 bases). Trimming removed 9 bases from V and 9 bases from J, with 20 bases in between. The CDR3 is 13 amino acids. CDR1 and CDR2 from the germline V gene are LNHDA and SQIVND (reference sequence).

The CDR3, as DNA: TGTGCCACCAGCAGAGAACACATAAACACTGAAGCTTTCTTT. Amino acids: CATSREHINTEAFF. V and J are TRBV15 and TRBJ1-1; D not certain. The CDR3 contains 14 residues. Trimming pared 0 bases from V and 2 bases from J, leaving 7 bases between. CDR1 and CDR2 from the germline V gene are LNHNV and YYDKDF (reference sequence).